One and the same sample provided the 15 T cell receptor beta chains below, sequenced in a study of CD8 T cells in ankylosing spondylitis (dated by TCRdb to 2015 to 2018). Broad study findings and their caveats: A TCR beta motif of eight highly homologous amino acid variants appeared characteristic of blood from ankylosing spondylitis patients.

These receptors lack a known antigen. Receptors were amplified or captured by 5' RACE. The sequencing machine was an Illumina HiSeq 2500. The public reads were run again by TCRdb, first through fastp at Q25 and then through MiXCR, and only productive beta chains were kept. Records with the same CDR3 protein are collapsed into one entry carrying the most frequent genes and DNA. The sample has fewer than 550,000 distinct CDR3 sequences on record, about 5.7% of them singletons. The ten largest account for 3.5% of the sample. Sequenced: blood, either unsorted or a sorted T cell fraction (not recorded which). The receptors were sampled from a male donor with ankylosing spondylitis.

There are a few counts of this clonotype. V usage is TRBV5-1 and J usage is TRBJ2-7, with D possibly matching TRBD1 (6 bases). CDR1 and CDR2 (germline): SGHRS, YFSETQ. CDR3 size: 14 residues. Trimming pared 6 bases from V and 0 bases from J, leaving 13 bases between. The CDR3 DNA is TGCGCCAGCAAGGACAGTCAAAGCTCCTACGAGCAGTACTTC. Protein product: CASKDSQSSYEQYF.

This clonotype appeared many times. The chain links TRBV7-2 to TRBJ2-1; the match to TRBD2 covers 9 bases. Per the germline V gene, CDR1 is SGHTA and CDR2 is FQGNSA. The CDR3 is 16 residues long. The ends lost 2 bases at V and 3 bases at J; junction bases unmatched: 5. CDR3 sequence (DNA): TGTGCCAGCAGCTTATATCCTAGCGGGAACTACAATGAGCAGTTCTTC. This codes for CASSLYPSGNYNEQFF.

This clonotype turned up a few times. V gene TRBV4-2 combines with J gene TRBJ2-7; no definite D call. The germline gives CDR1 LGHNA, CDR2 YNFKEQ. V lost 0 bases, J lost 5 bases, and 14 bases lay in between. The CDR3 loop spans 15 amino acids. CDR3 region: CASSQDLRNSDEQYF. The CDR3 DNA reads as TGTGCCAGCAGCCAAGATCTCCGGAATTCGGACGAGCAGTACTTC.

At least ten counts were recorded for this clonotype. V gene TRBV6-5 combines with J gene TRBJ2-7; TRBD1 matches at 7 bases. The V segment lost 2 bases and the J segment 9 bases; nucleotides outside the gene matches: 1. Per the germline V gene, CDR1 is MNHEY and CDR2 is SVGAGI. The CDR3 contains 11 residues. CDR3 nucleotides: TGTGCCAGCAGTTACGGGACAGCGCAGTACTTC. Its translation: CASSYGTAQYF.

This clonotype came up many times. The chain joins TRBV4-2 to TRBJ2-1, with TRBD2 identical over 11 bases. Germline loops: CDR1 LGHNA, CDR2 YNFKEQ. CDR3 length equals 18 residues. With 5 bases clipped from V and 3 bases from J, the junction kept 12 bases outside the gene matches. The chain's CDR3 is CASSNRLRTSGLYNEQFF. CDR3 DNA sequence: TGTGCCAGCAGCAACCGACTCAGGACTAGCGGGCTCTACAATGAGCAGTTCTTC.

In its sample, this clonotype was seen many times. This sequence joins TRBV5-1 and TRBJ2-2; weak D call: TRBD1 (6 bases). Trimming shortened V by 6 bases and J by 0 bases, and 9 bases separated the two germline ends. Looked up from germline, CDR1 is SGHRS and CDR2 is YFSETQ. CDR3 length: 14 amino acids. The CDR3 sequence is CASMKGANTGELFF. DNA of the CDR3: TGCGCCAGCATGAAGGGGGCGAACACCGGGGAGCTGTTTTTT. Using reference TRBV5-1 and TRBJ2-2 for the parts outside the CDR3, the full variable domain is KAGVTQTPRYLIKTRGQQVTLSCSPISGHRSVSWYQQTPGQGLQFLFEYFSETQRNKGNFPGRFSGRQFSNSRSEMNVSTLELGDSALYLCASMKGANTGELFFGEGSRLTVL.

This clonotype was seen repeatedly, ten times or more. The chain recombines TRBV10-3 with TRBJ2-3, with 10 bases aligning to TRBD2. This CDR3 has 14 residues. V was clipped by 6 bases and J by 3 bases; unmatched bases: 3. CDR1 is ENHRY, CDR2 SYGVKD, per germline. The CDR3 coding sequence is TGTGCCATCAGGGCTAGCGGGGGTACAGATACGCAGTATTTT. Translation: CAIRASGGTDTQYF.

This clonotype appeared many times. The rearrangement links TRBV7-9 to TRBJ1-1, with 7 positions matching TRBD1. In germline, CDR1 is SEHNR, CDR2 FQNEAQ (reference sequence). The CDR3 loop spans 13 amino acids. With 4 bases clipped from V and 7 bases from J, the junction kept 6 bases outside the gene matches. The CDR3 sequence is CASSSDRVIEAFF. The DNA for the CDR3 is TGTGCCAGCAGCTCAGACAGGGTTATTGAAGCTTTCTTT.

This clonotype was observed at least ten times. The rearrangement uses TRBV7-9 and TRBJ1-6; D is possibly TRBD1 (5 bases). This CDR3 has 15 residues. The germline V gene encodes CDR1 SEHNR and CDR2 FQNEAQ (reference sequence). V lost 5 bases and J lost 10, with 18 bases in between. The CDR3 here is CASSQPGTLKSPLHF. As DNA, the CDR3 is TGTGCCAGCAGCCAACCTGGGACGCTAAAATCACCCCTCCACTTT.

This clonotype was seen at least ten times. The chain has TRBV12-3 or TRBV12-4 and TRBJ2-5; D is undetermined. The V end was cut by 5 bases, the J end by 6 bases, with 10 bases between. The CDR3 is 12 residues long. The CDR3 reads CASSPASKTQYF. The DNA for the CDR3 is TGTGCCAGCAGTCCAGCTAGTAAGACCCAGTACTTC.

This clonotype came up many times. The CDR3 here is CASSPGTGLALHF. Here the CDR3 DNA reads TGCGCCAGCAGCCCGGGAACAGGGCTCGCCCTCCACTTT. V usage is TRBV4-3 and J usage is TRBJ1-6; perhaps TRBD1 as D (6 bases). Per germline, CDR1 LGHNA and CDR2 YSLEER. The V gene lost 4 bases and the J gene lost 14 bases, with 15 bases spanning the gap. CDR3 length: 13 residues.

This clonotype was seen more than once but under ten times. V and J are TRBV20-1 and TRBJ1-5; the D gene is possibly TRBD1 (6 bases). This CDR3 has 15 amino acids. V lost 3 bases to trimming and J lost 9 bases, with 21 bases between them. Germline assignment: CDR1 DFQATT and CDR2 SNEGSKA (reference sequence). The chain's CDR3 is CSASSNRTPQGPQHF. The CDR3 nucleotides are TGCAGTGCTAGTAGTAACAGGACACCACAGGGGCCCCAGCATTTT.

This clonotype has ten or more counts. The chain couples TRBV28 to TRBJ1-5, with D perhaps TRBD1 (6 bases). The CDR3 has 14 amino acids. V lost 9 bases and J 4 bases, leaving 16 bases between the germline ends. From germline, CDR1 is MDHEN and CDR2 SYDVKM. This CDR3 is CASQQGLGNQPQHF. The CDR3 DNA follows: TGTGCCAGTCAACAGGGATTAGGAAATCAGCCCCAGCATTTT.

In this sample, this clonotype turned up many times. The gene calls are TRBV6-5 and TRBJ1-4; TRBD1 matches 11 bases. The CDR3 has 16 residues. V lost 0 bases and J lost 6; bases outside the gene matches: 3. Per germline, CDR1 MNHEY and CDR2 SVGAGI. The CDR3: CASSYSAGQGDEKLFF. For the CDR3, the DNA is TGTGCCAGCAGTTACTCGGCGGGACAGGGGGATGAAAAACTGTTTTTT.

This clonotype showed up many times. This chain connects TRBV11-2 to TRBJ2-7; D might be TRBD2 (5 bases). This CDR3 has 15 residues. Germline lookup yields CDR1 SGHAT and CDR2 FQNNGV. Trimming took 7 bases from V and 6 from J, leaving 22 bases between them. In DNA form, the CDR3 reads TGTGCCAGCAATTACATCGGACGGGGTCCGGGCGAGCAGTACTTC. Translation gives CASNYIGRGPGEQYF.